This is a list of T cell receptor beta chains from one sample in a study of blood T cells in healthy people across ages. TCRdb reprocessed the 5' RACE reads with MiXCR, giving one entry per CDR3 protein. This repertoire shows some 1 million distinct CDR3 sequences, around 43% found once; its top ten account for approximately 19%. The source material was blood. The receptor set was obtained from a woman aged 55-70 years in good health. The CDR3 runs from the conserved cysteine through the conserved F or W.

v_call	j_call	cdr3_aa
TRBV4-1	TRBJ2-7	CASSQDRIRDRGYEQYF
TRBV7-2	TRBJ2-3	CASSTGPESTDTQYF
TRBV13	TRBJ2-4	CASSLGGSGGGLAKNIQYF
TRBV20-1	TRBJ2-1	CSARSETGGNEQFF
TRBV29-1	TRBJ2-4	CSVAQLSVAKNIQYF
TRBV7-8	TRBJ2-5	CASSWWTGGSETQYF
TRBV29-1	TRBJ1-2	CSVEIPWEGPYGYTF
TRBV27	TRBJ2-5	CASSLDRRLQTQYF
TRBV29-1	TRBJ2-3	CSVDPGLSFTDTQYF
TRBV12-3/TRBV12-4	TRBJ2-7	CASSFERSYEQYF
TRBV6-5	TRBJ2-7	CASSRPSPRPYEQYF
TRBV5-1	TRBJ2-1	CASRGGGALSYNEQFF
TRBV7-3	TRBJ2-7	CASSLTGGHREAYEQYF